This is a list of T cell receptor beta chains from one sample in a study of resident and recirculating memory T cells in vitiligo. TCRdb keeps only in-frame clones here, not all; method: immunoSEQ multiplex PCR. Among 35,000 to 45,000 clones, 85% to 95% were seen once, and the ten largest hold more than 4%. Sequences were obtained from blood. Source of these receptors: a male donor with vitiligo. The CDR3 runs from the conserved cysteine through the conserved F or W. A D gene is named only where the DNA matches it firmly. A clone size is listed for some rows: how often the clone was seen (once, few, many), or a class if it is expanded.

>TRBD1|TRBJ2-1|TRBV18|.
TGTGCCAGCTCGCTGGGACAGTACAATGAGCAGTTCTTC
CASSLGQYNEQFF
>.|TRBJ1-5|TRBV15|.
TGTGCCACCAGCAGAGGCAGGGGTAGCAATCAGCCCCAGCATTTT
CATSRGRGSNQPQHF
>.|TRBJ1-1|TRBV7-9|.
TGTGCCAGCAGCGACCCGGGACACCGGGGCGCTGAAGCTTTCTTT
CASSDPGHRGAEAFF
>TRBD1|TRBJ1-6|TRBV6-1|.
TGTGCCAGCAGGGACAGGGCTGATTCACCCCTCCACTTT
CASRDRADSPLHF
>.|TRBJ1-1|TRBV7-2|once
TGTGCCAGCAGCCGCAGGATGGGAGGAGCGAACACTGAAGCTTTCTTT
CASSRRMGGANTEAFF
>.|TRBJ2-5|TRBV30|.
TGTGCCTGGAGTACTACACTAGCCCCAGAGACCCAGTACTTC
CAWSTTLAPETQYF
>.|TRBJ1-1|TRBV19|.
TGTGCCAGTAGTCGGACGGATCGGGTGCGGTTAGTCAGGGCCGCTGAAGCTTTCTTT
CASSRTDRVRLVRAAEAFF
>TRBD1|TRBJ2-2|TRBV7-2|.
TGTGCCAGCAGCTCAGGACAGGGCTACGGGGAGCTGTTTTTT
CASSSGQGYGELFF
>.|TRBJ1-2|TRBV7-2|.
TGTGCCAGCAGTCGAGAGGGATCCGGAAGTGGCTATGGCTACACCTTC
CASSREGSGSGYGYTF
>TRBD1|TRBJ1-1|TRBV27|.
TGTGCCAGCAGGACAGGGGTCTCTGAAGCTTTCTTT
CASRTGVSEAFF
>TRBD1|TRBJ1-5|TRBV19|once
TGTGCCAGTAGTCCTCGACAGGGGGGTCAGCCCCAGCATTTT
CASSPRQGGQPQHF
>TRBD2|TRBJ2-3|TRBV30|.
TGTGCCTGGAGTGGCGGGGGGGCCGAAGATACGCAGTATTTT
CAWSGGGAEDTQYF
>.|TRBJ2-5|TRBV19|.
TGTGCCAGTAGTATCCCGGGACTTCCTCGGGAGACCCAGTACTTC
CASSIPGLPRETQYF
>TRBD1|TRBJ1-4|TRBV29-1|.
TGCAGCGTTGGAGGAGGCAGGGGGCCTGAAAAACTGTTTTTT
CSVGGGRGPEKLFF
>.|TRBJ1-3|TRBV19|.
TGTGCCAGTACCGCCACCGGGGGCTCTGGAAACACCATATATTTT
CASTATGGSGNTIYF
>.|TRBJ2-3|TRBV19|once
TGTGCCAGTAGTATAGCGGTGCGGGGCTCAGATACGCAGTATTTT
CASSIAVRGSDTQYF